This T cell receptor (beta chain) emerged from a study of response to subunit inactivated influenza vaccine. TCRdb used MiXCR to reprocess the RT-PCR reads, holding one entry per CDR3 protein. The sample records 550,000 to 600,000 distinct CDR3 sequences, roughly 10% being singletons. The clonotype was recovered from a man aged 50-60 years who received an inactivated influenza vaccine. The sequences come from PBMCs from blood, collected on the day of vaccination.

CDR3 region: CASSLTRGRQETQYF. CDR3 bases: TGTGCCAGCAGCTTAACGAGGGGGCGGCAAGAGACCCAGTACTTC. This chain connects TRBV11-2 to TRBJ2-5, with 7 bases aligning to TRBD1. This CDR3 comprises 15 residues. Germline assignment: CDR1 SGHAT and CDR2 FQNNGV. V lost 2 bases, J lost 2 bases, and 5 bases stayed unmatched.